The entry that follows covers one T cell receptor beta chain sequence. Its target is not known. The V segment lost 5 bases and the J segment 0 bases; nucleotides outside the gene matches: 14. Per the germline V gene, CDR1 is SGHAT and CDR2 is FQNNGV. The CDR3 sequence is 20 residues long. The source of the sample is a study of post-analysis software for immune sequencing data. Notes on the study in general: Elevated frequency relative to controls characterized several TRBV segments in patients, TRBV5-6, TRBV5-1 and TRBV20-1 among them.

Unique-molecular-identifier-tagged TCR beta cDNA libraries were used. T cells, about 0.85 to 11 million of them, yielded roughly 470,000 cDNA molecules. Each CDR3 protein gets one entry after TCRdb re-called the PCR reads with MiXCR. The profile shows 600,000 to 750,000 distinct CDR3 sequences, 55% to 60% of them singletons. The sequenced material came from blood. The sequence came from a girl aged 2-15 years with multiple sclerosis. The chain employs TRBV11-2 and TRBJ2-3; 13 positions match TRBD2. CDR3 sequence (DNA): TGTGCCAGCAGCATGACTAGCGGGGGGCTAGTTCCCCGTAGCACAGATACGCAGTATTTT. Translated: CASSMTSGGLVPRSTDTQYF. The full variable domain, with the rest looked up from reference TRBV11-2 and TRBJ2-3, is EAGVAQSPRYKIIEKRQSVAFWCNPISGHATLYWYQQILGQGPKLLIQFQNNGVVDDSQLPKDRFSAERLKGVDSTLKIQPAKLEDSAVYLCASSMTSGGLVPRSTDTQYFGPGTRLTVL.